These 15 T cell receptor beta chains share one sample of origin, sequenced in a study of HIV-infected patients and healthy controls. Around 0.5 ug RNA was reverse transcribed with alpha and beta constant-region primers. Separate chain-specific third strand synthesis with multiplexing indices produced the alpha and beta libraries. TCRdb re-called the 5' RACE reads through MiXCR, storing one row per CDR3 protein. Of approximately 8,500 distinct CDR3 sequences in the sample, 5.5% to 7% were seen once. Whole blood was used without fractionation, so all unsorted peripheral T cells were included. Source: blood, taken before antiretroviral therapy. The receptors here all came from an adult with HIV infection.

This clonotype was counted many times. This CDR3 is CASSSRPRTGSYTDTQYF. The CDR3 DNA follows: TGTGCCAGCAGTTCCCGACCTCGGACAGGGTCTTACACAGATACGCAGTATTTT. The chain recombines TRBV27 with TRBJ2-3, with 8 nucleotides matching TRBD1. This CDR3 is 18 amino acids long. Trimming took 4 bases from V and 2 from J; bases not matched to a gene: 14. The germline gives CDR1 MNHEY, CDR2 SMNVEV (reference sequence).

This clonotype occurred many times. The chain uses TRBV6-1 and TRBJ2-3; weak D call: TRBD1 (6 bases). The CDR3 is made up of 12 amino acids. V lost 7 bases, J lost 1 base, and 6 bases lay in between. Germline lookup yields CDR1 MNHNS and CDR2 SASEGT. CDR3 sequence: CASNRGTDTQYF. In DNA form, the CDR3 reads TGTGCCAGCAACAGGGGCACAGATACGCAGTATTTT.

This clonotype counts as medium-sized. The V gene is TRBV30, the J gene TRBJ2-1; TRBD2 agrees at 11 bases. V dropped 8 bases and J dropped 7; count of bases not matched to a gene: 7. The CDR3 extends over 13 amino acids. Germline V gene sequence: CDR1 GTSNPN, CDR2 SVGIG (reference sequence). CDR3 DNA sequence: TGTGCCAGTAGCGGGGGGGGGGTTAATGAGCAGTTCTTC. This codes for CASSGGGVNEQFF. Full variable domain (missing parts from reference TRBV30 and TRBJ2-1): SQTIHQWPATLVQPVGSPLSLECTVEGTSNPNLYWYRQAAGRGLQLLFYSVGIGQISSEVPQNLSASRPQDRQFILSSKKLLLSDSGFYLCASSGGGVNEQFFGPGTRLTVL.

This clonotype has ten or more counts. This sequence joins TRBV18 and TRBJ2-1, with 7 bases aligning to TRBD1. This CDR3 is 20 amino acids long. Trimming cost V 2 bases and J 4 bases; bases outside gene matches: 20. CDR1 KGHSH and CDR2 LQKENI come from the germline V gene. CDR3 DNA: TGTGCCAGCTCACCAGAAAAATGGGACAGCCCCCAAAATTATTACAATGAGCAGTTCTTC. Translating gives CASSPEKWDSPQNYYNEQFF.

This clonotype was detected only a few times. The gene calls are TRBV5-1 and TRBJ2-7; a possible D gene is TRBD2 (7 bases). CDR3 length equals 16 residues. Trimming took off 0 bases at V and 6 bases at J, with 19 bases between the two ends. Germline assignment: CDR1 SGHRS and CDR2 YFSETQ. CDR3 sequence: CASSLELGGATPEQYF. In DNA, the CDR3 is TGCGCCAGCAGCTTGGAGTTGGGGGGGGCAACACCCGAGCAGTACTTC.

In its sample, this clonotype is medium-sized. The CDR3 here is CSAREWTGKETQYF. The DNA of the CDR3 is TGCAGTGCTAGGGAATGGACAGGAAAAGAGACCCAGTACTTC. The V gene is TRBV20-1, the J gene TRBJ2-5, with 7 bases fitting TRBD1. Unmatched junction bases numbered 7, after V lost 3 bases and J lost 3 bases. The CDR3 runs 14 residues. Germline V gives CDR1 DFQATT, CDR2 SNEGSKA (reference sequence).

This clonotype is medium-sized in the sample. Written as DNA, the CDR3 is TGCGCCAGCAGTCGTGGGAGCAATCAGCCCCAGCATTTT. Translation gives CASSRGSNQPQHF. The chain is built from TRBV5-1 and TRBJ1-5; D gene ambiguous. CDR3 length: 13 amino acids. CDR1 and CDR2 from the germline V gene are SGHRS and YFSETQ. V lost 5 bases and J lost 1, with 7 bases in between.

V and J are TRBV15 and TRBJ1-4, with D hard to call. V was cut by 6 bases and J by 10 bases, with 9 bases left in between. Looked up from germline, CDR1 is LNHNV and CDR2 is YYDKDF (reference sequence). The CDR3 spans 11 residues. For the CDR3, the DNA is TGTGCCACCAGGGGAGGAAGAAAACTGTTTTTT. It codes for CATRGGRKLFF.

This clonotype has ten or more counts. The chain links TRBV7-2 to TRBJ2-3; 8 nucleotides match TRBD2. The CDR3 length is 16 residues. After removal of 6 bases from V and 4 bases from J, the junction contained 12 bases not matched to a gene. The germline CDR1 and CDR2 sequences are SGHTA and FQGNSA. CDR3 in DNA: TGTGCCAGCAGTTCCCAGACCCGGGGGGGATCAGATACGCAGTATTTT. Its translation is CASSSQTRGGSDTQYF.

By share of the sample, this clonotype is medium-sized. The CDR3 DNA reads TGTGCCAGCAGCATGGGCCCGAATGAAAAACTGTTTTTT. It is translated as CASSMGPNEKLFF. V usage is TRBV7-2 and J usage is TRBJ1-4, with D uncertain. This CDR3 has 13 residues. From germline, CDR1 is SGHTA and CDR2 FQGNSA. Trimming pared 5 bases from V and 5 bases from J, leaving 9 bases between.

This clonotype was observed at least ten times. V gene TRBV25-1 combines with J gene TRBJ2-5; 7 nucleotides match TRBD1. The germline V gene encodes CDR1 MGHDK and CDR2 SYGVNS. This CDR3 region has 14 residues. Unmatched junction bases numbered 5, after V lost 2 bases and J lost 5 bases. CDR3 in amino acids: CASSERQGVETQYF. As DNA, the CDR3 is TGTGCCAGCAGTGAACGACAGGGTGTGGAGACCCAGTACTTC.

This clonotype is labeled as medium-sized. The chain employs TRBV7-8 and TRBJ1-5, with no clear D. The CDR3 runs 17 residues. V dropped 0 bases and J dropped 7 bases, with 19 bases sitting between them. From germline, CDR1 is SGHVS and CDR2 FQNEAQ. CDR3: CASSLARIRSLNQPQHF. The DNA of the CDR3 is TGTGCCAGCAGCTTAGCGCGGATTAGATCGTTGAACCAGCCCCAGCATTTT.

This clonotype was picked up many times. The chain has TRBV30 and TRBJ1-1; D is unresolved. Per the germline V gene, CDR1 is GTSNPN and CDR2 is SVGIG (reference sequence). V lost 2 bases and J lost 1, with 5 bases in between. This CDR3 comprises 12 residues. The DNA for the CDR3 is TGTGCCTGGAGTATCCCGAACACTGAAGCTTTCTTT. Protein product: CAWSIPNTEAFF. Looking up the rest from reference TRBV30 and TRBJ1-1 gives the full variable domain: SQTIHQWPATLVQPVGSPLSLECTVEGTSNPNLYWYRQAAGRGLQLLFYSVGIGQISSEVPQNLSASRPQDRQFILSSKKLLLSDSGFYLCAWSIPNTEAFFGQGTRLTVV.

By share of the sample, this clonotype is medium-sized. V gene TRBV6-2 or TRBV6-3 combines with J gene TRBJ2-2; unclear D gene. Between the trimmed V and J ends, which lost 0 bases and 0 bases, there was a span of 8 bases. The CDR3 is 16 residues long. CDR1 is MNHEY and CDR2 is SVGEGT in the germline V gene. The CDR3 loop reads CASSYSRRSNTGELFF. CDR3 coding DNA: TGTGCCAGCAGTTACTCGAGAAGGTCGAACACCGGGGAGCTGTTTTTT.

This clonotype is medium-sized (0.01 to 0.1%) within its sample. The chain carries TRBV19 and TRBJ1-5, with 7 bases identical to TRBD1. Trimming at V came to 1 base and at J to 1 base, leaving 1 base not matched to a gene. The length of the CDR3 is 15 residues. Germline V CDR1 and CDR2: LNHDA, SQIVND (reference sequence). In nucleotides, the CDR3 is TGTGCCAGTAGTATAGTACAGGGGAGCAATCAGCCCCAGCATTTT. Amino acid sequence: CASSIVQGSNQPQHF.